These T cell receptor beta chains were read from a single sample in a study of T cell repertoires in cytomegalovirus infection. One entry per CDR3 protein, called by TCRdb with MiXCR from the reads. The sample lists hundreds of thousands of distinct CDR3 sequences; approximately 25% were seen once. Specimen: CD8+ T cells from PBMCs. These receptors were obtained from a human donor in good health (CMV status not recorded). Some clones in this sample may be carry-over from other donors' samples. The CDR3 runs from the conserved cysteine through the conserved F or W. Each record gives: J gene, clone size, V gene, CDR3 length, D gene, CDR3 DNA, CDR3 protein. A D gene is named only where the DNA matches it firmly. A clone size is listed for some rows: how often the clone was seen (once, few, many), or a class if it is expanded.

j_call: TRBJ1-1; clone_size: .; v_call: TRBV29-1; cdr3_length: 11; d_call: .; cdr3_nt: TGCAGCGTTGAACTGGGTACTGAAGCTTTCTTT; cdr3_aa: CSVELGTEAFF
j_call: TRBJ2-1; clone_size: .; v_call: TRBV20-1; cdr3_length: 17; d_call: .; cdr3_nt: TGCAGTGCTAGAGATTTTGCCCGGGCATCGGTCTACAATGAGCAGTTCTTC; cdr3_aa: CSARDFARASVYNEQFF
j_call: TRBJ2-2; clone_size: .; v_call: TRBV29-1; cdr3_length: 11; d_call: .; cdr3_nt: TGCAGAGTGACGAGCAGCGGGGAGCTGTTTTTT; cdr3_aa: CRVTSSGELFF
j_call: TRBJ1-1; clone_size: .; v_call: TRBV6-2/TRBV6-3; cdr3_length: 13; d_call: .; cdr3_nt: TGTGCCAGCAGTTACCGGGCAAACACTGAAGCTTTCTTT; cdr3_aa: CASSYRANTEAFF
j_call: TRBJ1-2; clone_size: .; v_call: TRBV9; cdr3_length: 11; d_call: TRBD1; cdr3_nt: TGTGCCAGTAACGACAGGGAAGGCTACACCTTC; cdr3_aa: CASNDREGYTF
j_call: TRBJ2-3; clone_size: many; v_call: TRBV7-6; cdr3_length: 18; d_call: .; cdr3_nt: TGTGCCAGCAGCTTAAACTTTGTTACCGGTACCTACACAGATACGCAGTATTTT; cdr3_aa: CASSLNFVTGTYTDTQYF
j_call: TRBJ2-1; clone_size: many; v_call: TRBV7-9; cdr3_length: 13; d_call: .; cdr3_nt: TGTGCCAGCAGCTTAGGAGAGCACAATGAGCAGTTCTTC; cdr3_aa: CASSLGEHNEQFF
j_call: TRBJ2-1; clone_size: .; v_call: TRBV20-1; cdr3_length: 14; d_call: TRBD2; cdr3_nt: TGCAGTGCTAGAGTACTAGCGGGGGGCCATGAGCAGTTCTTC; cdr3_aa: CSARVLAGGHEQFF
j_call: TRBJ1-1; clone_size: .; v_call: TRBV29-1; cdr3_length: 12; d_call: TRBD1; cdr3_nt: TGCAGCGCCTCGACAGGGGGATCGGTAGCTTTCTTT; cdr3_aa: CSASTGGSVAFF
j_call: TRBJ2-1; clone_size: many; v_call: TRBV7-2; cdr3_length: 14; d_call: .; cdr3_nt: TGTGCCAGCAGCCGGGCTGGAGTTTACAATGAGCAGTTCTTC; cdr3_aa: CASSRAGVYNEQFF
j_call: TRBJ1-2; clone_size: few; v_call: TRBV28; cdr3_length: 15; d_call: .; cdr3_nt: TGTGCCAGCAGTTTCCCGGGGACGCCGAACTATGGCTACACCTTC; cdr3_aa: CASSFPGTPNYGYTF
j_call: TRBJ2-5; clone_size: many; v_call: TRBV12-5; cdr3_length: 12; d_call: .; cdr3_nt: TGTGCTAGTGGGACGGTTGAGAAGACCCAGTACTTC; cdr3_aa: CASGTVEKTQYF
j_call: TRBJ2-1; clone_size: .; v_call: TRBV7-9; cdr3_length: 14; d_call: .; cdr3_nt: TGTGCCAGCAGTCTAGAGGGGGAGTACAATGAGCAGTTCTTC; cdr3_aa: CASSLEGEYNEQFF
j_call: TRBJ1-3; clone_size: .; v_call: TRBV10-3; cdr3_length: 15; d_call: TRBD1; cdr3_nt: TGTGCCATCATCGGAACAGGGGGCTCTGGAAACACCATATATTTT; cdr3_aa: CAIIGTGGSGNTIYF
j_call: TRBJ2-1; clone_size: .; v_call: TRBV6-2/TRBV6-3; cdr3_length: 13; d_call: .; cdr3_nt: TGTGCCAGCAGGAAGACGGCCTACAATGAGCAGTTCTTC; cdr3_aa: CASRKTAYNEQFF
j_call: TRBJ1-5; clone_size: few; v_call: TRBV12-3/TRBV12-4; cdr3_length: 16; d_call: .; cdr3_nt: TGTGCCAGCAGTTCGGACGGACTGGGGGGCAATCAGCCCCAGCATTTT; cdr3_aa: CASSSDGLGGNQPQHF
j_call: TRBJ2-7; clone_size: .; v_call: TRBV6-6; cdr3_length: 15; d_call: TRBD1; cdr3_nt: TGTGTCAGCAGACGTAGGACAGGGAGATTCTACGAGCAGTACTTC; cdr3_aa: CVSRRRTGRFYEQYF
j_call: TRBJ1-4; clone_size: .; v_call: TRBV28; cdr3_length: 15; d_call: TRBD1; cdr3_nt: TGTGCCAGCACGCCCTGGGACAGCCTTAATGAAAAACTGTTTTTT; cdr3_aa: CASTPWDSLNEKLFF
j_call: TRBJ1-4; clone_size: few; v_call: TRBV12-3/TRBV12-4; cdr3_length: 12; d_call: .; cdr3_nt: TGTGCCAGCAGTTCCGGGGGTCAAAAACTGTTTTTT; cdr3_aa: CASSSGGQKLFF
j_call: TRBJ1-2; clone_size: few; v_call: TRBV29-1; cdr3_length: 13; d_call: TRBD1; cdr3_nt: TGCAGCGTTAGACAGGGGTCCTACTATGGCTACACCTTC; cdr3_aa: CSVRQGSYYGYTF
j_call: TRBJ2-1; clone_size: .; v_call: TRBV5-6; cdr3_length: 14; d_call: .; cdr3_nt: TGTGTCAGCAGCTTAGGTGGCTCCTACAATGAGCAGTTCTTC; cdr3_aa: CVSSLGGSYNEQFF
j_call: TRBJ2-5; clone_size: .; v_call: TRBV19; cdr3_length: 14; d_call: .; cdr3_nt: TGTGCCAGTAGTATAACCGGGGACCAAGAGACCCAGTACTTC; cdr3_aa: CASSITGDQETQYF
j_call: TRBJ1-2; clone_size: .; v_call: TRBV7-9; cdr3_length: 11; d_call: .; cdr3_nt: TGTGCCAGCAGCGCACAAGAGGGCTACACCTTC; cdr3_aa: CASSAQEGYTF
j_call: TRBJ2-1; clone_size: few; v_call: TRBV7-3; cdr3_length: 16; d_call: .; cdr3_nt: TGTGCCAGCAGCTTATTAGGGGGGGGGACTTACAATGAGCAGTTCTTC; cdr3_aa: CASSLLGGGTYNEQFF
j_call: TRBJ2-1; clone_size: .; v_call: TRBV29-1; cdr3_length: 11; d_call: .; cdr3_nt: TGCAGCGTTGAAGGAGGGAATAAGCAGTTCTTC; cdr3_aa: CSVEGGNKQFF
j_call: TRBJ2-1; clone_size: .; v_call: TRBV29-1; cdr3_length: 13; d_call: .; cdr3_nt: TGCAGCGTTGAAGATGGCTTTGGCAATGAGCAGTTCTTC; cdr3_aa: CSVEDGFGNEQFF
j_call: TRBJ2-3; clone_size: few; v_call: TRBV14; cdr3_length: 13; d_call: .; cdr3_nt: TGTGCCAGCAGCCAACCCGGGGGAGATACGCAGTATTTT; cdr3_aa: CASSQPGGDTQYF
j_call: TRBJ1-2; clone_size: few; v_call: TRBV20-1; cdr3_length: 14; d_call: TRBD1; cdr3_nt: TGCAGTGCTACGGGGACAGGGGACTTCTATGGCTACACCTTC; cdr3_aa: CSATGTGDFYGYTF
j_call: TRBJ2-5; clone_size: .; v_call: TRBV6-5; cdr3_length: 14; d_call: .; cdr3_nt: TGTGCCAGCAGTTTCCTTCCCGGTTCGGAGACCCAGTACTTC; cdr3_aa: CASSFLPGSETQYF
j_call: TRBJ2-7; clone_size: .; v_call: TRBV7-8; cdr3_length: 14; d_call: .; cdr3_nt: TGTGCCAGCACCCCAGGGGGGAGGGGAGGCGAGCAGTACTTC; cdr3_aa: CASTPGGRGGEQYF
j_call: TRBJ1-1; clone_size: .; v_call: TRBV7-9; cdr3_length: 12; d_call: .; cdr3_nt: TGTGCCGGCGCGGATGGTAACACTGAAGCTTTCTTT; cdr3_aa: CAGADGNTEAFF
j_call: TRBJ2-3; clone_size: .; v_call: TRBV2; cdr3_length: 16; d_call: .; cdr3_nt: TGTGCCAGCAGTTTCATGACAGGAACTAGCACAGATACGCAGTATTTT; cdr3_aa: CASSFMTGTSTDTQYF
j_call: TRBJ2-2; clone_size: few; v_call: TRBV7-8; cdr3_length: 16; d_call: TRBD2; cdr3_nt: TGTGCCAGCAGCTTCCGCCTCGGGGGGGGGGCCGGGGAGCTGTTTTTT; cdr3_aa: CASSFRLGGGAGELFF
j_call: TRBJ2-1; clone_size: .; v_call: TRBV7-9; cdr3_length: 14; d_call: TRBD1; cdr3_nt: TGTGCCAGCAGCTTAGAGACAGGGGGCATTGAGCAGTTCTTC; cdr3_aa: CASSLETGGIEQFF
j_call: TRBJ1-1; clone_size: .; v_call: TRBV29-1; cdr3_length: 10; d_call: .; cdr3_nt: TGCAGCGTTGCCGTCCCTGGGGCTTTCTTT; cdr3_aa: CSVAVPGAFF
j_call: TRBJ1-2; clone_size: many; v_call: TRBV7-9; cdr3_length: 11; d_call: .; cdr3_nt: TGTGCCAGCAGTGGATCCAATGGCTACACCTTC; cdr3_aa: CASSGSNGYTF
j_call: TRBJ1-5; clone_size: few; v_call: TRBV28; cdr3_length: 17; d_call: TRBD1; cdr3_nt: TGTGCCAGCAGCATCTTTCCCGACAGGGGTAGGAATCAGCCCCAGCATTTT; cdr3_aa: CASSIFPDRGRNQPQHF
j_call: TRBJ2-1; clone_size: many; v_call: TRBV12-3/TRBV12-4; cdr3_length: 15; d_call: .; cdr3_nt: TGTGCCAGCAGTTTCGCGGGGCTCTCCTACAATGAGCAGTTCTTC; cdr3_aa: CASSFAGLSYNEQFF
j_call: TRBJ1-1; clone_size: .; v_call: TRBV12-3/TRBV12-4; cdr3_length: 14; d_call: TRBD1; cdr3_nt: TGTGCCAGCAGTGACAGGGGTGAGAACACTGAAGCTTTCTTT; cdr3_aa: CASSDRGENTEAFF
j_call: TRBJ1-2; clone_size: few; v_call: TRBV29-1; cdr3_length: 15; d_call: TRBD1; cdr3_nt: TGCAGCGCCTCGACAGGGAGGACGTCTAACTATGGCTACACCTTC; cdr3_aa: CSASTGRTSNYGYTF
j_call: TRBJ2-5; clone_size: .; v_call: TRBV11-2; cdr3_length: 17; d_call: TRBD2; cdr3_nt: TGTGCCAGCAGCTTATCCCGACTAGCGGGGTATCAAGAGACCCAGTACTTC; cdr3_aa: CASSLSRLAGYQETQYF
j_call: TRBJ1-5; clone_size: .; v_call: TRBV27; cdr3_length: 15; d_call: .; cdr3_nt: TGTGCCAGCAGTTTATATCCGGGAACCGATCAGCCCCAGCATTTT; cdr3_aa: CASSLYPGTDQPQHF
j_call: TRBJ2-3; clone_size: .; v_call: TRBV6-6; cdr3_length: 17; d_call: TRBD2; cdr3_nt: TGTGCCAGCAGTTACTCGGTTGAAGCGGGGGGCACAGATACGCAGTATTTT; cdr3_aa: CASSYSVEAGGTDTQYF
j_call: TRBJ1-1; clone_size: .; v_call: TRBV6-2/TRBV6-3; cdr3_length: 12; d_call: .; cdr3_nt: TGTGCCAGCAGTATATCTGCCAGGGAAGCTTTCTTT; cdr3_aa: CASSISAREAFF
j_call: TRBJ1-1; clone_size: few; v_call: TRBV9; cdr3_length: 14; d_call: .; cdr3_nt: TGTGCCAGCAGCGTCTCAGAAATGAACACTGAAGCTTTCTTT; cdr3_aa: CASSVSEMNTEAFF
j_call: TRBJ2-7; clone_size: .; v_call: TRBV13; cdr3_length: 12; d_call: .; cdr3_nt: TGTGCCAGCAGCCGAGACACCTGCGAGCAGTACTTC; cdr3_aa: CASSRDTCEQYF
j_call: TRBJ2-3; clone_size: few; v_call: TRBV7-9; cdr3_length: 11; d_call: .; cdr3_nt: TGTGCCAGCAACCTCCCGGCGCGTTTGTATTTT; cdr3_aa: CASNLPARLYF
j_call: TRBJ2-3; clone_size: .; v_call: TRBV4-1; cdr3_length: 15; d_call: .; cdr3_nt: TGCGCCAGCAGCAGTAATAGCTGGGGCACAGATACGCAGTATTTT; cdr3_aa: CASSSNSWGTDTQYF
j_call: TRBJ2-5; clone_size: many; v_call: TRBV6-6; cdr3_length: 14; d_call: TRBD1; cdr3_nt: TGTGCCAGCAGTCGTGGACAGGGCCGAGAGACCCAGTACTTC; cdr3_aa: CASSRGQGRETQYF
j_call: TRBJ2-2; clone_size: .; v_call: TRBV23-1; cdr3_length: 13; d_call: TRBD2; cdr3_nt: TGCGCCAGCCCTCGGGGGGAAACCGGGGAGCTGTTTTTT; cdr3_aa: CASPRGETGELFF
j_call: TRBJ2-7; clone_size: .; v_call: TRBV7-9; cdr3_length: 15; d_call: TRBD1; cdr3_nt: TGTGCCAGCGCCTTGTCGGGGACAGGGGGCCACGAGCAGTACTTC; cdr3_aa: CASALSGTGGHEQYF
j_call: TRBJ2-2; clone_size: .; v_call: TRBV29-1; cdr3_length: 18; d_call: TRBD2; cdr3_nt: TGCAGCGTTGAAGAGCTAGCGGGGGGAATGGAGAACACCGGGGAGCTGTTTTTT; cdr3_aa: CSVEELAGGMENTGELFF
j_call: TRBJ2-2; clone_size: few; v_call: TRBV27; cdr3_length: 13; d_call: TRBD2; cdr3_nt: TGTGCCAGCAGTCAACTAGCGGTCGGGGAGCTGTTTTTT; cdr3_aa: CASSQLAVGELFF
j_call: TRBJ1-4; clone_size: .; v_call: TRBV4-1; cdr3_length: 16; d_call: .; cdr3_nt: TGCGCCAGCAGCTCAGGGGACGACGCAACTAATGAAAAACTGTTTTTT; cdr3_aa: CASSSGDDATNEKLFF
j_call: TRBJ2-3; clone_size: many; v_call: TRBV6-6; cdr3_length: 13; d_call: .; cdr3_nt: TGTGCCAGCAGTTACTCGAGGCCAGATACGCAGTATTTT; cdr3_aa: CASSYSRPDTQYF